The clone carrying this T cell receptor (beta chain) was seen only a few times. The antigen is not known. TCRdb analysed the reads with MiXCR anew, one entry per CDR3 protein. Here the sample spans about 900,000 distinct CDR3 sequences, 25% to 40% being singletons. This sample is drawn from a study of T cell repertoires in cytomegalovirus infection. Study-wide background: The authors used CMV epitopes that were HLA-C-restricted (recently identified) and HLA-B-restricted (well studied). Indicated by public TCR beta signatures were CMV infection and matching HLA type.

Study-wide results and limits: Dominating the ex vivo response were HLA-C-restricted CMV-specific TCR beta clonotypes.

Trimming cost V 5 bases and J 10 bases, with 16 bases left between them. The CDR3 runs 13 residues. CDR1 and CDR2 from the germline V gene are MNHEY and SMNVEV (reference sequence). The origin of this receptor is a human donor in good health (CMV status not recorded). Some clones in this sample may be carry-over from other donors' samples. Sample: cultured CD8+ T cells from PBMCs, taken from culture after CMV antigen stimulation. The chain carries TRBV27 and TRBJ2-3, with D uncertain. CDR3 sequence: CASSPPPPGPQYF. The CDR3, as DNA: TGTGCCAGCAGTCCACCCCCTCCCGGTCCGCAGTATTTT.